This is a list of T cell receptor beta chains from one sample in a study of regulatory T cells in long-lasting Graves disease. A single record per CDR3 protein comes from TCRdb applying MiXCR to the multiplex PCR reads. The data show some 500,000 distinct CDR3 sequences, roughly 14% seen once. The same specimen was also included in a second study, on T cells in Graves' hyperthyroidism and ophthalmopathy.

The source material was peripheral blood mononuclear cells (PBMCs), sampled at new diagnosis, from a patient treated with antithyroid drugs. These receptors all come from a man in his thirties or forties with Graves disease. Both conserved end residues are part of each CDR3. The D gene is left open where the match is weak. A row's size may be missing; if present it is once, few, many or a size class.

>TRBJ2-1|many|.|14|TRBV18
TGTGCCAGCTCACCACAGGACAGATACAATGAGCAGTTCTTC
CASSPQDRYNEQFF
>TRBJ2-5|many|TRBD2|15|TRBV10-3
TGTGCCACCCTCCTAGGCGGGAGGACCCAAGAGACCCAGTACTTC
CATLLGGRTQETQYF
>TRBJ2-3|.|.|20|TRBV7-8
TGTGCCAGCAGCTACGGGGCGATACCCGGAGAGAGAGTGAGCACAGATACGCAGTATTTT
CASSYGAIPGERVSTDTQYF
>TRBJ1-5|few|TRBD1|13|TRBV20-1
TGCAGTGCCTTGGGACAGACTAATCAGCCCCAGCATTTT
CSALGQTNQPQHF
>TRBJ2-3|many|.|14|TRBV15
TGTGCCACCTCATCCGGCCCCTCCACAGATACGCAGTATTTT
CATSSGPSTDTQYF
>TRBJ2-1|many|.|16|TRBV7-2
TGTGCCAGCAGCTCGAGGGGAGGAAGCTCCTACAATGAGCAGTTCTTC
CASSSRGGSSYNEQFF
>TRBJ1-6|many|.|14|TRBV7-9
TGTGCCAGCGGGACTGGAGGGGCGAATTCACCCCTCCACTTT
CASGTGGANSPLHF
>TRBJ2-1|many|.|15|TRBV5-1
TGCGCCAGCAGCTTGAGGGGCCCTCAAGACAATGAGCAGTTCTTC
CASSLRGPQDNEQFF
>TRBJ2-3|few|.|16|TRBV7-9
TGTGCCAGCAACACCCACGGGGGGCTAAGCACAGATACGCAGTATTTT
CASNTHGGLSTDTQYF
>TRBJ2-1|.|.|15|TRBV9
TGTGCCAGCAGCCCCACCGGTAGGGGGTTGGAGACCCAGTTCTTC
CASSPTGRGLETQFF
>TRBJ1-1|few|TRBD1|13|TRBV20-1
TGCAGTGCTAGGGAAGGGACAGGGGAGAAGGCTTTCTTT
CSAREGTGEKAFF
>TRBJ2-7|many|.|13|TRBV10-1
TGCGCCAGCAGTGAGTCTGTCGGACACGAGCAGTACTTC
CASSESVGHEQYF
>TRBJ2-7|.|TRBD2|22|TRBV12-5
TGTGCTAGTGGTTTGGTACCGAGACGGGCAGTAGCGGGATCGTCTGAAACCTACGAGCAGTACTTC
CASGLVPRRAVAGSSETYEQYF
>TRBJ2-3|many|.|14|TRBV10-3
TGTGCCATCAGTGAGTCGTTCGGAGCAGATACGCAGTATTTT
CAISESFGADTQYF
>TRBJ1-2|many|.|15|TRBV7-2
TGTGCCAGCAGCCCCAACCGGGACACCTTCGGGGGCTACACCTTC
CASSPNRDTFGGYTF
>TRBJ2-3|many|.|15|TRBV6-5
TGTGCCAGCAGTTACTCGAGGACGGGCGCAGATACGCAGTATTTT
CASSYSRTGADTQYF
>TRBJ1-1|.|.|15|TRBV10-1
TGCGCCAGCAGTGCGGGATCACTAACGAACACTGAAGCTTTCTTT
CASSAGSLTNTEAFF
>TRBJ2-1|many|.|12|TRBV12-3/TRBV12-4
TGTGCCAGCAGGACTCGTCACAATGAGCAGTTCTTC
CASRTRHNEQFF
>TRBJ1-5|many|.|15|TRBV6-5
TGTGCCAGCAGTTACTCGGGGGCCTCCAATCAGCCCCAGCATTTT
CASSYSGASNQPQHF
>TRBJ2-5|few|TRBD2|18|TRBV9
TGTGCCAGCAGCGTAAGCCGAACAGAGGCGGGAGGGGGGGAGACCCAGTACTTC
CASSVSRTEAGGGETQYF
>TRBJ2-3|many|TRBD2|14|TRBV2
TGTGCCAGCGCAAGAGCGGGAGGGGCAGATACGCAGTATTTT
CASARAGGADTQYF
>TRBJ2-2|.|TRBD2|17|TRBV9
TGTGCCAGCAGCGGGATGTCAGGACTAGCTAACACCGGGGAGCTGTTTTTT
CASSGMSGLANTGELFF
>TRBJ1-2|many|.|14|TRBV24-1
TGTGCCACCAGTGATAACCGGTTACGCTATGGCTACACCTTC
CATSDNRLRYGYTF